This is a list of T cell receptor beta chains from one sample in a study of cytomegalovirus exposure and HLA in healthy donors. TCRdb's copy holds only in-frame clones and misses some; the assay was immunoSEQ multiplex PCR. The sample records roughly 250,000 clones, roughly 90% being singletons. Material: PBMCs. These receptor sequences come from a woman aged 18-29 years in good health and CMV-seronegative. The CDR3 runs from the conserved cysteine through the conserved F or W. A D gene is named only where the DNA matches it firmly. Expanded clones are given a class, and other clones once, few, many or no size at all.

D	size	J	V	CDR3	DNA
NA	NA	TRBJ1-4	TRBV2	CASSDLDSINEKLFF	TGTGCCAGCAGTGACCTGGACAGTATTAATGAAAAACTGTTTTTT
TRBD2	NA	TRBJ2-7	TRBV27	CASRRAGGGLEQYF	TGTGCCAGCAGGAGAGCGGGGGGTGGTCTCGAGCAGTACTTC
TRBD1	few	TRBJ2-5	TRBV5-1	CASSLERGGETQYF	TGCGCCAGCAGCTTGGAAAGAGGGGGCGAGACCCAGTACTTC
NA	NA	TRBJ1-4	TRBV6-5	CASSLLSETVEKLFF	TGTGCCAGCAGTCTATTGTCAGAGACAGTAGAAAAACTGTTTTTT
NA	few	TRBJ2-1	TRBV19	CASSMTGVSYNEQFF	TGTGCCAGTAGTATGACGGGGGTCTCCTACAATGAGCAGTTCTTC
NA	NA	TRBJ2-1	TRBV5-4	CASSFLGGNEQFF	TGTGCCAGCAGCTTTCTTGGGGGGAATGAGCAGTTCTTC
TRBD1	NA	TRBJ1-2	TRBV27	CASSPNRGHGYGYTF	TGTGCCAGCAGCCCGAACAGGGGACACGGCTATGGCTACACCTTC
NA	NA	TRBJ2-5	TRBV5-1	CASSLPGEETQYF	TGCGCCAGCAGCTTGCCAGGGGAGGAGACCCAGTACTTC
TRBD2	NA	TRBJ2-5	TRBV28	CASSSRTSGDQETQYF	TGTGCCAGCAGTTCACGGACTAGCGGGGACCAAGAGACCCAGTACTTC
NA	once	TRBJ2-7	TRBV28	CASSTRGEQYF	TGTGCCAGCAGCACCAGAGGCGAGCAGTACTTC
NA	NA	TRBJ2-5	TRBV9	CASTMGGTAKETQYF	TGTGCCAGCACCATGGGCGGGACAGCTAAAGAGACCCAGTACTTC
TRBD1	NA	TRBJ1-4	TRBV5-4	CASSLRTGGEKLFF	TGTGCCAGCAGCTTGAGGACAGGGGGTGAAAAACTGTTTTTT
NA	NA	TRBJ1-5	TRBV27	CATSDSNQPQHF	TGTGCCACTTCAGACTCCAATCAGCCCCAGCATTTT
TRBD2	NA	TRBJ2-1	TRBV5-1	CASSSFRGGTYNEQFF	TGCGCCAGCAGCTCTTTTCGCGGGGGGACCTACAATGAGCAGTTCTTC
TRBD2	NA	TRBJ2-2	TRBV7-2	CASSSGLALTGELFF	TGTGCCAGCAGCTCGGGACTAGCTTTGACCGGGGAGCTGTTTTTT
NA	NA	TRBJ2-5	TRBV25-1	CASSEGAETQYF	TGTGCCAGCAGTGAGGGGGCGGAGACCCAGTACTTC
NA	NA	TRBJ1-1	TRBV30	CAWSVGAGRAEAFF	TGTGCCTGGAGTGTAGGTGCAGGGAGGGCTGAAGCTTTCTTT
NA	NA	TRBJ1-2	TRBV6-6	CASQEADYGYTF	TGTGCCAGCCAAGAAGCGGACTATGGCTACACCTTC
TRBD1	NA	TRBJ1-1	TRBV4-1	CASSQNTGQANTEAFF	TGCGCCAGCAGCCAAAACACGGGACAGGCGAACACTGAAGCTTTCTTT
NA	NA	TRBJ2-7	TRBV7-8	CASSLNRLYEQYF	TGTGCCAGCAGCCTCAATAGACTCTACGAGCAGTACTTC
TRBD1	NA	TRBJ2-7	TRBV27	CASSPGQGAHEQYF	TGTGCCAGCAGTCCAGGACAGGGTGCCCACGAGCAGTACTTC
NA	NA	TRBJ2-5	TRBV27	CASSPGDYQETQYF	TGTGCCAGCAGTCCCGGGGACTACCAAGAGACCCAGTACTTC
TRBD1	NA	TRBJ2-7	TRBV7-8	CASSLVTGGSSYEQYF	TGTGCCAGCAGCTTAGTGACAGGGGGGAGTTCCTACGAGCAGTACTTC
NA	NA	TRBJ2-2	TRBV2	CASTDKGELFF	TGTGCCAGCACTGATAAAGGGGAGCTGTTTTTT
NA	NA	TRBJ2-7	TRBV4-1	CASSQADRPGEQYF	TGCGCCAGCAGCCAAGCTGACAGGCCCGGGGAGCAGTACTTC
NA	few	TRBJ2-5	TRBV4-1	CASSQMEGMETQYF	TGCGCCAGCAGCCAAATGGAGGGGATGGAGACCCAGTACTTC
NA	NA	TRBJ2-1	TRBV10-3	CAIGGGAYNEQFF	TGTGCCATAGGCGGGGGCGCCTACAATGAGCAGTTCTTC
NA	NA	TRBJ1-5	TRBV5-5	CASSLTPGHPNQPQHF	TGTGCCAGCAGCTTGACACCGGGACACCCCAATCAGCCCCAGCATTTT
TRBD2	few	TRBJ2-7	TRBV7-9	CASSLGLADSYEQYF	TGTGCCAGCAGCTTAGGCCTAGCGGATTCCTACGAGCAGTACTTC
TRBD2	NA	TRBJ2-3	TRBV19	CASSIAGGGDTQYF	TGTGCCAGTAGTATTGCGGGGGGCGGAGATACGCAGTATTTT
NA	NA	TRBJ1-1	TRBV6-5	CASSLAGALNTEAFF	TGTGCCAGCAGTTTAGCAGGGGCCCTGAACACTGAAGCTTTCTTT
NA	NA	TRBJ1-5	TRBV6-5	CASRRQVGQPQHF	TGTGCCAGCAGGCGACAGGTCGGTCAGCCCCAGCATTTT
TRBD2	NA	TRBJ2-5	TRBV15	CATSREGGGAETQYF	TGTGCCACCAGCAGAGAAGGCGGGGGGGCGGAGACCCAGTACTTC
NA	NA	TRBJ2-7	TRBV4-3	CASSQGHLRTYEQYF	TGCGCCAGCAGCCAGGGACACCTAAGGACCTACGAGCAGTACTTC
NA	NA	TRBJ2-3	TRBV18	CASSPQQGNTDTQYF	TGTGCCAGCTCACCACAGCAGGGGAACACAGATACGCAGTATTTT
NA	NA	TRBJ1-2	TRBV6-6	CAGAQGYVDGYTF	TGTGCCGGAGCCCAGGGTTATGTTGATGGCTACACCTTC
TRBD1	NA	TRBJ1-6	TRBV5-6	CASSTGTASNSPLHF	TGTGCCAGCAGCACGGGGACAGCCTCTAATTCACCCCTCCACTTT
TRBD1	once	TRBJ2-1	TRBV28	CASSLGDSHYNEQFF	TGTGCCAGCAGTTTGGGGGACAGCCATTACAATGAGCAGTTCTTC
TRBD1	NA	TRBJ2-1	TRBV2	CASSVNQDRGLSNEQFF	TGTGCCAGCAGTGTGAACCAAGACAGGGGGCTTAGCAATGAGCAGTTCTTC
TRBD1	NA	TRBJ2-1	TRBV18	CASSSQTGYEQFF	TGTGCCAGCTCATCGCAGACAGGGTATGAGCAGTTCTTC
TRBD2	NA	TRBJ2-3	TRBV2	CASSDSSGGIDTQYF	TGTGCCAGCAGTGACTCTAGCGGGGGGATCGATACGCAGTATTTT
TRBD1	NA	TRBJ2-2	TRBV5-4	CASSLAVARGSGELFF	TGTGCCAGCAGCTTGGCCGTGGCCAGGGGGTCCGGGGAGCTGTTTTTT